Sequencing of this T cell receptor (beta chain) was carried out in a study of cytomegalovirus exposure and HLA in healthy donors. Study-wide findings and caveats: In a later analysis, HLA-C alleles had the fewest associated TCRs, DRB1 alleles the most. A reported reduction in N-insertions relative to the approximately 600-donor mean was seen in an Asian-associated ancestry cluster in a later analysis. An analysis was carried out at a later point. It showed that HLA-associated TCR beta chains were more clonally expanded than equally common non-associated chains.

Germline V gene lookup returns CDR1 SEHNR and CDR2 FQNEAQ (reference sequence). V was cut by 1 base and J by 4 bases, with 7 bases left in between. This CDR3 is 13 amino acids long. PCR amplification relied on 60 Vbeta primers (plus 13 Jbeta primers). Authors' data handling: In a later analysis, the count reached some 88 million unique TCR beta chains, with roughly 9.9 million shared. This table comes from immunoSEQ multiplex PCR, and its TCRdb copy is limited to in-frame clones, with some not included. That table furnishes V, J and clone size, whereas the DNA furnished D and trimming. The sample holds more than 70,000 clones, about 67% seen once. This clone was found a few times. Its antigen remains unknown.

Material for sequencing was PBMCs. The TCR sequence derives from a man aged 35 to 55 in good health and CMV-seropositive. The gene calls are TRBV7-9 and TRBJ1-2, with D possibly being TRBD1 (5 bases). The chain's CDR3 is CASSLGGGYGYTF. CDR3 DNA: TGTGCCAGCAGCTTAGGGGGGGGCTATGGCTACACCTTC.